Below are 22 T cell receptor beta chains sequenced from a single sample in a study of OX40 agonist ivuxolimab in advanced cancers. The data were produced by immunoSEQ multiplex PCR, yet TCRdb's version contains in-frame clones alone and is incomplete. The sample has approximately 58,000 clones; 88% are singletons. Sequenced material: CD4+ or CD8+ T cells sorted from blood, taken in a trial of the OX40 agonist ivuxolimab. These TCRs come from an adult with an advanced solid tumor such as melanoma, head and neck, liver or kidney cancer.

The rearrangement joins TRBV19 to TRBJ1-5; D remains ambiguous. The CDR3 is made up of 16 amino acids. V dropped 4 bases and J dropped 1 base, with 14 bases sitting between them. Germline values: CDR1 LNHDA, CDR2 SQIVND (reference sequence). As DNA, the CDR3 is TGTGCCAGTAGTACGCAGATACTACTCAGCAATCAGCCCCAGCATTTT. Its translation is CASSTQILLSNQPQHF.

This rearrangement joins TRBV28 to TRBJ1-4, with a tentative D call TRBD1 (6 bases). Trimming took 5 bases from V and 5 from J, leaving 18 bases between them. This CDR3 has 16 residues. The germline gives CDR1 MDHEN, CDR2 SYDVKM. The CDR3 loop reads CASSPRGQPWNEKLFF. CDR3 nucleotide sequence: TGTGCCAGCAGTCCCCGGGGGCAACCCTGGAATGAAAAACTGTTTTTT. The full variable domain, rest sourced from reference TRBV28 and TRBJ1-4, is DVKVTQSSRYLVKRTGEKVFLECVQDMDHENMFWYRQDPGLGLRLIYFSYDVKMKEKGDIPEGYSVSREKKERFSLILESASTNQTSMYLCASSPRGQPWNEKLFFGSGTQLSVL.

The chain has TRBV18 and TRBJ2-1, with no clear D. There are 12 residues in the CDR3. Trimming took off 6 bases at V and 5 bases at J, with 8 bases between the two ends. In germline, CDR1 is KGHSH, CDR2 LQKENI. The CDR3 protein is CASSPSDNEQFF. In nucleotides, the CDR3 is TGTGCCAGCTCTCCAAGCGACAATGAGCAGTTCTTC.

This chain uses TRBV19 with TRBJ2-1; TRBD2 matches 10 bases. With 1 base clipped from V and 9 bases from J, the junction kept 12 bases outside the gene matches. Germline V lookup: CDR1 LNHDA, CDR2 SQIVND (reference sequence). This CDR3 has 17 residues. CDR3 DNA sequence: TGTGCCAGTAGTATAGTCCCCTCTAGCGGGAGACGGGGTGAGCAGTTCTTC. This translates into CASSIVPSSGRRGEQFF.

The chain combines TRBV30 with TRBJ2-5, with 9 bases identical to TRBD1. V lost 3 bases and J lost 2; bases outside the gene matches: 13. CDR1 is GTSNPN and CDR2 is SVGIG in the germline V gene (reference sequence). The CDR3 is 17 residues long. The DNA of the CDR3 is TGTGCCTGGAGCCCGGGACAGGGAACAGGCTGGCAAGAGACCCAGTACTTC. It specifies CAWSPGQGTGWQETQYF.

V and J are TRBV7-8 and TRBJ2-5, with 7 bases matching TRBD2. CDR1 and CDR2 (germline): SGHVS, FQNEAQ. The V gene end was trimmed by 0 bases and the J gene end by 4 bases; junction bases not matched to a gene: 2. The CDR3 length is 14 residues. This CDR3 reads CASSLAPGGETQYF. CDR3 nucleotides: TGTGCCAGCAGCTTAGCACCGGGGGGAGAGACCCAGTACTTC.

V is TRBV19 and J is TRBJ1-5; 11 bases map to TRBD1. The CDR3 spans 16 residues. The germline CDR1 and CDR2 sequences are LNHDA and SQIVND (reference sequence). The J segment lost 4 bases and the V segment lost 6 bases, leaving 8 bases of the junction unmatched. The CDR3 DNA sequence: TGTGCCAGTAGCACTCCGGGACAGGGGGAGAATCAGCCCCAGCATTTT. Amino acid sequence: CASSTPGQGENQPQHF.

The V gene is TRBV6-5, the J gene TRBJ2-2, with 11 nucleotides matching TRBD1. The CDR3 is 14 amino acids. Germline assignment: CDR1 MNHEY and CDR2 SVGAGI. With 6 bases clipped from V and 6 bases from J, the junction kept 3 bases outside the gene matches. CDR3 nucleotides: TGTGCCAGCAGGGGACAGGGGGAACCCGGGGAGCTGTTTTTT. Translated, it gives CASRGQGEPGELFF.

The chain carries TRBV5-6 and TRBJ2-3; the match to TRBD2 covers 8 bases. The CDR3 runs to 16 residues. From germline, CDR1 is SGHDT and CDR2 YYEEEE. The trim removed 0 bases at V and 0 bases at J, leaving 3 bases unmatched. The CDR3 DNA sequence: TGTGCCAGCAGCTTGGCTGGGACTAGAAGCACAGATACGCAGTATTTT. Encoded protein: CASSLAGTRSTDTQYF.

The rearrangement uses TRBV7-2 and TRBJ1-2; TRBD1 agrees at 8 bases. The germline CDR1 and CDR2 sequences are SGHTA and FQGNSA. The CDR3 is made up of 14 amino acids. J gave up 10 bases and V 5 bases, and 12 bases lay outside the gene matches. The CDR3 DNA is TGTGCCAGCAGCCAATCCCGACAGGGGTTTGACTACACCTTC. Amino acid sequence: CASSQSRQGFDYTF. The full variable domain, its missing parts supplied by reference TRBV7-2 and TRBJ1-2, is GAGVSQSPSNKVTEKGKDVELRCDPISGHTALYWYRQSLGQGLEFLIYFQGNSAPDKSGLPSDRFSAERTGGSVSTLTIQRTQQEDSAVYLCASSQSRQGFDYTFGSGTRLTVV.

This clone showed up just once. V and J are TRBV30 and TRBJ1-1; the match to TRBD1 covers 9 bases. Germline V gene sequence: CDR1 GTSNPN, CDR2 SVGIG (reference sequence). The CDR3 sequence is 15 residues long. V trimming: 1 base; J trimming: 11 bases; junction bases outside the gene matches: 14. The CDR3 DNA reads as TGTGCCTGGAGTGATACAGGGGGCGCTTCCAGGGGGGCTTTCTTT. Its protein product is CAWSDTGGASRGAFF.

The CDR3 sequence: CASSITGGNTEAFF. DNA for the CDR3: TGTGCCAGCAGCATCACAGGGGGGAACACTGAAGCTTTCTTT. The chain links TRBV7-2 to TRBJ1-1; the match to TRBD1 covers 8 bases. Germline V gives CDR1 SGHTA, CDR2 FQGNSA. With V trimmed by 5 bases and J by 1 base, 3 bases remained unmatched. The CDR3 is 14 residues long.

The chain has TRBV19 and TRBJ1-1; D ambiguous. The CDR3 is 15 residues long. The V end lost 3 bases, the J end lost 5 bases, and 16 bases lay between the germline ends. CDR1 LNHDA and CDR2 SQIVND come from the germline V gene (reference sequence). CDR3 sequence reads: CASSISHSEGTEAFF. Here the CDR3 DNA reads TGTGCCAGTAGTATTAGTCACAGCGAAGGAACTGAAGCTTTCTTT.

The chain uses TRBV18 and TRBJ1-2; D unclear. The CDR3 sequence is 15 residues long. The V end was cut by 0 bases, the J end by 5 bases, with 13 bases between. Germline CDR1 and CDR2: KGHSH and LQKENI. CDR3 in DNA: TGTGCCAGCTCACCACCTTTGGAGGGAGGGTATGGCTACACCTTC. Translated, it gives CASSPPLEGGYGYTF.

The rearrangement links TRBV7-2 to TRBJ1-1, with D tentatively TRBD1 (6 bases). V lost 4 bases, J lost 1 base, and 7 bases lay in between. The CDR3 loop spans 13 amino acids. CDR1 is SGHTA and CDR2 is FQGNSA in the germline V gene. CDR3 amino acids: CASSWGQNTEAFF. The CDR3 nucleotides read TGTGCCAGCAGCTGGGGACAGAACACTGAAGCTTTCTTT. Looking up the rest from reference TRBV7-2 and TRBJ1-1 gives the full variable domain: GAGVSQSPSNKVTEKGKDVELRCDPISGHTALYWYRQSLGQGLEFLIYFQGNSAPDKSGLPSDRFSAERTGGSVSTLTIQRTQQEDSAVYLCASSWGQNTEAFFGQGTRLTVV.

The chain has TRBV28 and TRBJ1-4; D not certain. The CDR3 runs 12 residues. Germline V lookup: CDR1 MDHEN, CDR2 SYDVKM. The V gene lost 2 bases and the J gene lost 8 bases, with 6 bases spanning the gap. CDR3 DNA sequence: TGTGCCAGCAGTTTAGAGTCGGAAAAACTGTTTTTT. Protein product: CASSLESEKLFF.

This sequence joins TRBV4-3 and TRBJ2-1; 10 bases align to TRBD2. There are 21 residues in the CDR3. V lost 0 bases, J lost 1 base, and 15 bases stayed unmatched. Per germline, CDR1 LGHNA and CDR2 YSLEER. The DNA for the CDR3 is TGCGCCAGCAGCCAAGAAAAGGGGCTAGCGGGAGAAATCGGGTCCTACAATGAGCAGTTCTTC. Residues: CASSQEKGLAGEIGSYNEQFF.

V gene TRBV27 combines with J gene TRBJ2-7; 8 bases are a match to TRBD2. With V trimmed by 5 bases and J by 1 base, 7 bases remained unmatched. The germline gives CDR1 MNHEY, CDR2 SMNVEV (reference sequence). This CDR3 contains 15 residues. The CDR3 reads CASSRLAGMSYEQYF. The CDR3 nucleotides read TGTGCCAGCAGTCGTTTAGCGGGAATGTCCTACGAGCAGTACTTC.

The DNA of the CDR3 is TGTGCCAGCAGTGGACGAGATACGCAGTATTTT. It specifies CASSGRDTQYF. The chain couples TRBV2 to TRBJ2-3; D ambiguous. The CDR3 spans 11 residues. Trimming removed 4 bases at V and 5 bases at J, with 4 bases between. CDR1 is SNHLY, CDR2 FYNNEI, per germline.

The CDR3 bases are TGCGCCAGCAGCTTGGCCGACGCAGGGCAGGAGACCCAGTACTTC. This encodes CASSLADAGQETQYF. The chain couples TRBV5-1 to TRBJ2-5, with D possibly matching TRBD1 (5 bases). This CDR3 is built from 15 residues. Looked up from germline, CDR1 is SGHRS and CDR2 is YFSETQ. Deletions cut 0 bases from V and 5 bases from J, with 14 bases between. Together with reference TRBV5-1 and TRBJ2-5, the CDR3 gives the full variable domain: KAGVTQTPRYLIKTRGQQVTLSCSPISGHRSVSWYQQTPGQGLQFLFEYFSETQRNKGNFPGRFSGRQFSNSRSEMNVSTLELGDSALYLCASSLADAGQETQYFGPGTRLLVL.

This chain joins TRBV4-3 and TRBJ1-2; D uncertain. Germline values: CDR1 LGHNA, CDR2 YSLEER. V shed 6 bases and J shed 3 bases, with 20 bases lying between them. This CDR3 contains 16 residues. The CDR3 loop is CASSRIWATDDYGYTF. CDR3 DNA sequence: TGCGCCAGCAGTAGGATTTGGGCTACCGACGACTATGGCTACACCTTC.

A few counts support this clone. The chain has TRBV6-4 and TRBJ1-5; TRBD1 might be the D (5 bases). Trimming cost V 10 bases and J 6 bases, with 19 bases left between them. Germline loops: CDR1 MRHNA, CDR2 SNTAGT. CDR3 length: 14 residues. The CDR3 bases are TGTGCCAAGCCGTCGACAGCCCGGGGTCAGCCCCAGCATTTT. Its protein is CAKPSTARGQPQHF.